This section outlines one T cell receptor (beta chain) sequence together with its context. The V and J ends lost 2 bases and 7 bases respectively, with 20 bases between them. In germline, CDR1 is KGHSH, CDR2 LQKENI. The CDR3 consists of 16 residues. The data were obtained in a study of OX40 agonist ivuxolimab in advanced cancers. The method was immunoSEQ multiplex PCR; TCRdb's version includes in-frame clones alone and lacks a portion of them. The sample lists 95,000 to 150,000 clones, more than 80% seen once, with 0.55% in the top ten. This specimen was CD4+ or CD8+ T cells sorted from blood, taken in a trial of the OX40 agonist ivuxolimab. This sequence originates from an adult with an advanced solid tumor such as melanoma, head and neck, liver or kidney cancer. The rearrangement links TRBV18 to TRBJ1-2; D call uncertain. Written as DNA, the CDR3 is TGTGCCAGCTCACCATACACGAGACCCAGTTCGACTGGCTACACCTTC. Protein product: CASSPYTRPSSTGYTF.